The clone carrying this TCR beta chain was observed many times. Its antigen is unidentified. These data originate in a study of regulatory T cells in long-lasting Graves disease. Points from the study as a whole: When disease was persistent, TRBV28, TRBJ1-2 and TRBJ2-5 were the favored segments. Patients with persistent disease shared roughly 3,000 public clonotypes, outpacing the 966 shared by new patients.

Relying on iRepertoire HTBI primers and Arm-PCR of CDR3 regions, the team built TCR beta libraries. Via MiXCR, TCRdb re-called the multiplex PCR reads, giving one row per CDR3 protein. In the table there are about 540,000 distinct CDR3 sequences, approximately 15% of which are singletons. The time point denotes: newly diagnosed GD, antithyroid drugs for less than 3 months. Isolated PBMC RNA provided the starting material for the TCR library. With 3 bases clipped from V and 1 base from J, the junction kept 10 bases outside the gene matches. Germline CDR1 and CDR2: KGHDR and SFDVKD. This CDR3 has 17 residues. This same sample was also part of a study on T cells in Graves' hyperthyroidism and ophthalmopathy. That paper adds: When ophthalmopathy did not progress within 18 months, Graves' hyperthyroidism was considered stable.

The chain employs TRBV24-1 and TRBJ2-5, with TRBD2 matching over 7 bases. The source is a man aged 25-45 years with Graves disease. This sample comprised peripheral blood mononuclear cells (PBMCs), obtained at new diagnosis, from a patient treated with antithyroid drugs. The CDR3 protein is CATSDRRMGGGQETQYF. Written as DNA, the CDR3 is TGTGCCACCAGTGATCGCCGAATGGGGGGGGGCCAAGAGACCCAGTACTTC.